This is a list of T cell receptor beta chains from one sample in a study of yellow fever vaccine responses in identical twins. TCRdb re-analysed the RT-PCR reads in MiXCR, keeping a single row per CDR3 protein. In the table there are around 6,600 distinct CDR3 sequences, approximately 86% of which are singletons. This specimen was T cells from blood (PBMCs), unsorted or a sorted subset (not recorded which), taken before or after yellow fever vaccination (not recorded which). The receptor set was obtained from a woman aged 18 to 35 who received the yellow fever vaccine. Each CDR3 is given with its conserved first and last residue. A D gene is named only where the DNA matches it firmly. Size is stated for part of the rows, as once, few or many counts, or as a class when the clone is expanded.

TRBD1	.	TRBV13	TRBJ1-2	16	TGTGCCAGCAGCTTGCTGGGACAGGAGCGGATCGCTGGCTACACCTTC	CASSLLGQERIAGYTF
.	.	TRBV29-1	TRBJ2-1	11	TGCAGCGCCAAGGAGGCAGGACCGAAGTTCTTC	CSAKEAGPKFF
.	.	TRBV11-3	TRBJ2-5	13	TGTGCCAGCAGCGAGCGGGCGAGGGAGACCCAGTACTTC	CASSERARETQYF
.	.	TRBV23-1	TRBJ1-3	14	TGCGCCAGCAGGACTACAAACCTTGGGAACACCATATATTTT	CASRTTNLGNTIYF
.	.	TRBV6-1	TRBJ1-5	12	TGTGCCATCAGTGAGAACAATCAGCCCCAGCATTTT	CAISENNQPQHF
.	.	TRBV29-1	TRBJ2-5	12	TGCAGCGGACAACAGGGTTCAGAGACCCAGTACTTC	CSGQQGSETQYF
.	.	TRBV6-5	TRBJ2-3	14	TGTGCCAGCGCCCCTGGAGGCTCGACAGATATGCAGTATTTT	CASAPGGSTDMQYF
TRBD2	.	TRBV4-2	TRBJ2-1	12	TGTGCCAGCAGCTCACCGGGACTAGCTTTGTTCTTC	CASSSPGLALFF
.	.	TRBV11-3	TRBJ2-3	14	TGTGCCAGCAGCTTATATACGCCCACAGATACGCAGTATTTT	CASSLYTPTDTQYF
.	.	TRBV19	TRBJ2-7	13	TGTGCCAGTAGTGAAATCGCTGGATACGAGCAGTACTTC	CASSEIAGYEQYF
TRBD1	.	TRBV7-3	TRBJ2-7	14	TGTGCCAGCAGCTTAACGGGACAGGGGTTCGAGCAGTACTTC	CASSLTGQGFEQYF
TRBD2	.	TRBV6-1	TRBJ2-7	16	TGTGCCAGCAGTCCCCTTAGTCTAGCGGTGTCCTACGAGCAGTACTTC	CASSPLSLAVSYEQYF
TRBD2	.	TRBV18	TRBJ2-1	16	TGTGCCAGCTCCCCCCGACTAGCGGGGGTGGGCAATGAGCAGTTCTTC	CASSPRLAGVGNEQFF
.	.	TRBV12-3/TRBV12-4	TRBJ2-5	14	TGTGCCAGCAGTCGGACCCTCTTAAAAGAGACCCAGTACTTC	CASSRTLLKETQYF
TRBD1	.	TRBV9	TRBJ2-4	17	TGTGCCAGCAGCGTACCCACTTCGGGACAGGGAACAAACATTCAGTACTTC	CASSVPTSGQGTNIQYF
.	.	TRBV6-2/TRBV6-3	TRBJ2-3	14	TGTGCCAGCAGTTACTCGAGGGCGGTCTACATGCAGTATTTT	CASSYSRAVYMQYF
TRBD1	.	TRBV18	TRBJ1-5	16	TGTGCCAGCTCACCAAAGGACAGGGTAGATGGACAGCCCCAGCATTTT	CASSPKDRVDGQPQHF
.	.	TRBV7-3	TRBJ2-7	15	TGTGCCAGCAGCTTGCAGGCGCTAAAATCCTACGAGCAGTACTTC	CASSLQALKSYEQYF
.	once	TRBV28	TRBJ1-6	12	TGTGCCAGCAGTTTAGAAAATTCACCCCTCCACTTT	CASSLENSPLHF
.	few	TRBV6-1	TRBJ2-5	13	TGTGCCAGCAGTGCCAGGGCGGGGGAGACCCAGTACTTC	CASSARAGETQYF
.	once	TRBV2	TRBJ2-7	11	TGTGCCAGCAGTGAAGTTCTCGAGCAGTACTTC	CASSEVLEQYF
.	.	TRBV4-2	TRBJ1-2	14	TGTGCCAGCAGCGATCCAACACGTAACTATGGCTACACCTTC	CASSDPTRNYGYTF
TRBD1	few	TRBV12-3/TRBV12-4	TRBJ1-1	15	TGTGCCAGCAGCATCTCGGACAGGGTGGCGACTGAAGCTTTCTTT	CASSISDRVATEAFF
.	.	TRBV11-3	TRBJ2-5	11	TGTGCCAGCAAGAGAGGAGAGACCCAGTACTTC	CASKRGETQYF
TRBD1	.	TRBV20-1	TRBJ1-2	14	TGCAGTGCTAGAGAACAGACAGGGGGAGGTGGCTACACCTTC	CSAREQTGGGGYTF
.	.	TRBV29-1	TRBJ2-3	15	TGCAGCGTTGTGTCGTCCGGAGGACGTACAGATACGCAGTATTTT	CSVVSSGGRTDTQYF
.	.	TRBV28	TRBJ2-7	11	TGTGCCAGCAGCGTCGGCTACGAGCAGTACTTC	CASSVGYEQYF
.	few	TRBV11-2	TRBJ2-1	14	TGTGCCAGCAGCTTAGAAGGGGCTAACAATGAGCAGTTCTTC	CASSLEGANNEQFF
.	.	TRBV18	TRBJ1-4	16	TGTGCCAGCTCACAGAATCAGAATGCGGGAGGTGAAAAACTGTTTTTT	CASSQNQNAGGEKLFF
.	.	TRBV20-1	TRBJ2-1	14	TGCAGTGCTAGCCAAGGGAGCCTCGTCAATGAGCAGTTCTTC	CSASQGSLVNEQFF
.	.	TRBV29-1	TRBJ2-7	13	TGCAGCGCCGTAAGGGGACAAGAGTACGAGCAGTACTTC	CSAVRGQEYEQYF
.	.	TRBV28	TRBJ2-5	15	TGTGCCAGCAGTCCGGCGACAGGCTCTGTGAGGACCCAGTACTTC	CASSPATGSVRTQYF
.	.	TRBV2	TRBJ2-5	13	TGTGCCAGCAGTGCCGGGACCCAAGAGACCCAGTACTTC	CASSAGTQETQYF
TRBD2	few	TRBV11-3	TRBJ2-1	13	TGTGCCAGCAGCTTAGCGGGAGGCGGGGAGCAGTTCTTC	CASSLAGGGEQFF
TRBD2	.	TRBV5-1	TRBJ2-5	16	TGCGCCAGCAGCCCACAAACTAGCGGGCAGAAAGAGACCCAGTACTTC	CASSPQTSGQKETQYF
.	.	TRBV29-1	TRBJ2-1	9	TGCAGCGTTGACCCGGGCGGGTCCTTC	CSVDPGGSF
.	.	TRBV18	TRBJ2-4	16	TGTGCCAGCTCATTCAGTCGCAATGGGGCCAAAAACATTCAGTACTTC	CASSFSRNGAKNIQYF
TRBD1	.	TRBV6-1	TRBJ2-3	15	TGTGCCAGCAGTCGTGGGGACAGGCCCACAGATACGCAGTATTTT	CASSRGDRPTDTQYF
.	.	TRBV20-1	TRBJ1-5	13	TGCAGTGCTAGAGGGGACGGGAATCAGCCCCAGCATTTT	CSARGDGNQPQHF
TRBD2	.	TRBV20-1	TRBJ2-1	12	TGCAGTGCTCGGGGACTAGCCAATGAGCAGTTCTTC	CSARGLANEQFF
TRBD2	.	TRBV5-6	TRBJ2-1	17	TGTGCCAGCAGCTTGGGTCCTGGCGGGAGAAGGAGCGATGAGCAGTTCTTC	CASSLGPGGRRSDEQFF
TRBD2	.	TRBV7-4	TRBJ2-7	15	TGTGCCAGCAGCTTAGGACTAGCGGGATTCTACGAGCAGTACTTC	CASSLGLAGFYEQYF
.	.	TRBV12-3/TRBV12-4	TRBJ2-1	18	TGTGCCAGCAGTATAAATCGCCAACAGGTGAATTCCTACAATGAGCAGTTCTTC	CASSINRQQVNSYNEQFF
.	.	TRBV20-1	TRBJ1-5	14	TGCAGTGCTAGTTGGTCGGCCCTCAATCAGCCCCAGCATTTT	CSASWSALNQPQHF
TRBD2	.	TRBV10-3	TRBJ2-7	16	TGTGCCATCAGCGGGGGACTAGCGCCTGAGAGGCCCGAGCAGTACTTC	CAISGGLAPERPEQYF
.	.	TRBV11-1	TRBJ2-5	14	TGTGCCAGCACCCCCCCGGGTCTGGCAGAGACCCAGTACTTC	CASTPPGLAETQYF
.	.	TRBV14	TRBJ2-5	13	TGTGCCAGCAGCCAAGATACATTCGAGACCCAGTACTTC	CASSQDTFETQYF
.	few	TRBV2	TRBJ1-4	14	TGTGCCAGCAGTGAAAACTACATGGGGGAAAAACTGTTTTTT	CASSENYMGEKLFF